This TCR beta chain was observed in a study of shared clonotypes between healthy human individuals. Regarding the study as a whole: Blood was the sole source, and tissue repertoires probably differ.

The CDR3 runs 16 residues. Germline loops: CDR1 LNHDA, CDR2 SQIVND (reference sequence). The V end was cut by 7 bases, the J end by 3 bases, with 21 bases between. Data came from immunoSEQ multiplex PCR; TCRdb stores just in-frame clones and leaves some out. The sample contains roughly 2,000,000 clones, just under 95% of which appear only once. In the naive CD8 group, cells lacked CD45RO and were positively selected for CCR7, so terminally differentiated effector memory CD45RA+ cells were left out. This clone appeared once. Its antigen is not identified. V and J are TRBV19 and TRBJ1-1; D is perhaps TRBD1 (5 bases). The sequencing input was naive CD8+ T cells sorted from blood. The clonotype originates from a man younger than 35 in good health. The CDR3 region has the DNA TGTGCCAGTATTGGTCGGATGGGCAGGGAAGACACTGAAGCTTTCTTT. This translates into CASIGRMGREDTEAFF.